Below are 30 T cell receptor beta chains sequenced from a single sample in a study. TCRdb independently ran MiXCR on the 5' RACE reads; one entry per CDR3 protein. The sample includes roughly 50,000 distinct CDR3 sequences, roughly 15% seen only once; the top ten take roughly 2.4%. Material: naive CD4+ T cells sorted from blood. As to subset: naive CD4+ T cells, CD4+CD45RA+CD25-. Receptors were obtained from a female donor with breast cancer.

The sample holds many counts of this clonotype. The V and J genes are TRBV20-1 and TRBJ2-7; 7 bases are shared with TRBD1. The junction had 8 bases not matched to a gene; V was cut back by 1 base and J by 5 bases. There are 14 residues in the CDR3. The germline gives CDR1 DFQATT, CDR2 SNEGSKA (reference sequence). CDR3 region: CSARGQGHTNEQYF. CDR3 nucleotides: TGCAGTGCTAGAGGACAGGGTCATACGAACGAGCAGTACTTC.

The chain couples TRBV2 to TRBJ1-6; D not resolved. Trimming cost V 8 bases and J 10 bases, with 15 bases left between them. This CDR3 has 13 amino acids. CDR1 and CDR2 (germline): SNHLY, FYNNEI. CDR3 residues: CASDPGSRSPLHF. The CDR3 DNA sequence: TGTGCCAGCGACCCGGGCAGCAGGTCACCCCTCCACTTT.

This clonotype appeared a few times. Possible read error: a much larger clone is one base away. The gene calls are TRBV29-1 and TRBJ1-1, with TRBD1 as a possible D gene (5 bases). The germline gives CDR1 SQVTM, CDR2 ANQGSEA. V was clipped by 3 bases and J by 4 bases, with 6 bases between them. The CDR3 runs 11 residues. CDR3 loop: CSVEGGTEAFF. In nucleotides, the CDR3 is TGCAGCGTTGAGGGGGGCACTGAAGCTTTCTTT. The entire variable domain, with the rest obtained from reference TRBV29-1 and TRBJ1-1, is as follows: SAVISQKPSRDICQRGTSLTIQCQVDSQVTMMFWYRQQPGQSLTLIATANQGSEATYESGFVIDKFPISRPNLTFSTLTVSNMSPEDSSIYLCSVEGGTEAFFGQGTRLTVV.

This clonotype was recorded a few times. V usage is TRBV5-1 and J usage is TRBJ2-7; D is perhaps TRBD1 (6 bases). With 3 bases removed from V and 5 bases from J, the gap between germline ends came to 18 bases. In germline, CDR1 is SGHRS, CDR2 YFSETQ. The CDR3 contains 15 residues. In DNA, the CDR3 is TGCGCCAGCAGCTCCACAGGGCCTGCGTTGGACGAGCAGTACTTC. This sequence encodes CASSSTGPALDEQYF.

CDR3 coding DNA: TGCGCCAGCAGCTCGGGACATCTCCCCCAAGAGACCCAGTACTTC. It encodes CASSSGHLPQETQYF. The genes are TRBV5-1 and TRBJ2-5, with a possible D match to TRBD1 (6 bases). Per germline, CDR1 SGHRS and CDR2 YFSETQ. Trimming shortened V by 3 bases and J by 1 base, and 13 bases separated the two germline ends. The CDR3 is 15 residues long.

This clonotype is categorized as medium-sized. V usage is TRBV12-3 or TRBV12-4 and J usage is TRBJ1-2; tentatively, D is TRBD1 (5 bases). The CDR3 contains 14 residues. V was pared by 6 bases and J by 4 bases, with 15 bases between. The CDR3 spells CASSSPDRSYGYTF. CDR3 coding DNA: TGTGCCAGCAGCTCCCCAGACAGAAGCTATGGCTACACCTTC.

On this clonotype itself: Sequence at one end of the junction differs from germline and may be a read error. J is TRBJ2-1 and V is TRBV3-1; 7 positions match TRBD2. The CDR3 contains 15 residues. The V gene's germline CDR1 is LGHDT and CDR2 YNNKEL (reference sequence). CDR3 bases: TGTGCCAGCAGTCAAGAGAGGACTAGTTATAATGAGCAGTTCTTC. Translation: CASSQERTSYNEQFF.

This clonotype has only a few counts. This rearrangement joins TRBV12-3 or TRBV12-4 to TRBJ2-3; 8 bases line up with TRBD1. This CDR3 region has 15 residues. The V segment lost 1 base and the J segment 2 bases; nucleotides outside the gene matches: 2. The CDR3 DNA sequence: TGTGCCAGCAGTTTAGGGACAGGGAACACAGATACGCAGTATTTT. It encodes CASSLGTGNTDTQYF.

Remarks on this clonotype: A junction end diverges from the germline sequence, so it may reflect a read error. The chain joins TRBV7-2 to TRBJ1-5, with D unclear. The germline V gene encodes CDR1 SGHTA and CDR2 FQGNSA. The CDR3 is made up of 14 amino acids. The CDR3 region has the DNA TGTGCCAGCAGCTTACGGGGAGGCGATCAGCCCCAGCATTTC. Its protein is CASSLRGGDQPQHF.

With respect to this clonotype: This sequence may be a read error, since a much larger clone differs from it by one base. This chain uses TRBV20-1 with TRBJ2-3; D gene ambiguous. Germline CDR1 is DFQATT and CDR2 is SNEGSKA (reference sequence). The CDR3 totals 14 residues. CDR3 nucleotides: TGCAGTGCTGGAGATTGGGTAGGGCGGGATACGCAGTATTTT. Translated, it gives CSAGDWVGRDTQYF.

This clonotype was detected ten times or more. The gene calls are TRBV7-3 and TRBJ2-3; D is unclear. Germline loops: CDR1 SGHTA, CDR2 FQGTGA. Trimming removed 1 base from V and 2 bases from J, with 4 bases in between. The CDR3 extends over 13 amino acids. CDR3 nucleotides: TGTGCCAGCAGCTTAAACCCCACAGATACGCAGTATTTT. Its translation is CASSLNPTDTQYF.

The table lists this clonotype with a few counts. Lacking the conserved final phenylalanine or tryptophan, this CDR3 likely reflects a read error. The V and J genes are TRBV6-5 and TRBJ1-1, with a tentative D call TRBD1 (6 bases). V lost 6 bases, J lost 1 base, and 18 bases lay in between. Germline CDR1 reads MNHEY; CDR2 reads SVGAGI. This CDR3 contains 16 residues. The CDR3 DNA follows: TGTGCCAGCAGCTACCGAACAGGGTTTGCGAACACTGAAGCTTTCCTT. It codes for CASSYRTGFANTEAFL.

In its sample, this clonotype was seen many times. The V gene is TRBV27, the J gene TRBJ2-1; 8 nucleotides line up with TRBD2. V shed 6 bases and J 8 bases; nucleotides not matched to a gene: 12. The CDR3 has 15 residues. The germline V gene encodes CDR1 MNHEY and CDR2 SMNVEV (reference sequence). CDR3 residues: CASRAPGLGGYEQFF. In DNA form, the CDR3 reads TGTGCCAGCAGGGCTCCGGGACTAGGTGGTTATGAGCAGTTCTTC.

This clonotype was counted only a few times. A read error may explain this, as a much larger clone is one base away. The rearrangement links TRBV6-5 to TRBJ2-7, with a tentative D call TRBD1 (6 bases). CDR3 length: 13 residues. V was cut by 5 bases and J by 3 bases, with 11 bases left in between. From germline, CDR1 is MNHEY and CDR2 SVGAGI. CDR3 loop: CASSHGTYYEQYF. In nucleotides, the CDR3 is TGTGCCAGCAGTCACGGGACATACTACGAGCAGTACTTC.

J is TRBJ1-1 and V is TRBV12-3 or TRBV12-4; no reliable D call. The CDR3 length is 15 residues. Trimming pared 11 bases from V and 1 base from J, leaving 20 bases between. This chain's CDR3 is CAGTIGLLGNTEAFF. The CDR3 coding sequence is TGTGCCGGCACGATTGGGCTACTAGGGAACACTGAAGCTTTCTTT.

The chain joins TRBV6-5 to TRBJ1-3, with TRBD1 identical over 10 bases. Germline loops: CDR1 MNHEY, CDR2 SVGAGI. This CDR3 region has 15 residues. V lost 6 bases, J lost 8 bases, and 10 bases stayed unmatched. The CDR3, as DNA: TGTGCCAGCAGCCCCAGGACAGGGGGTGACCACACCATATATTTT. Translation: CASSPRTGGDHTIYF.

The chain links TRBV7-2 to TRBJ1-1; the D gene is possibly TRBD1 (5 bases). V lost 6 bases to trimming and J lost 6 bases, with 20 bases between them. The CDR3 contains 15 residues. The germline gives CDR1 SGHTA, CDR2 FQGNSA. As DNA, the CDR3 is TGTGCCAGCAGACCTAAGACGGGGGTTTTTTCTGAAGCTTTCTTT. Its protein is CASRPKTGVFSEAFF.

Turning to this clonotype: The CDR3 carries no conserved terminal phenylalanine or tryptophan, so it likely arises from a read error. The chain employs TRBV20-1 and TRBJ1-2, with D possibly matching TRBD1 (6 bases). The CDR3 extends over 14 amino acids. V was shortened by 6 bases and J by 6 bases, with 20 bases between the two germline ends. Per germline, CDR1 DFQATT and CDR2 SNEGSKA (reference sequence). The CDR3 protein is CSATQGNLNHGYTL. CDR3 coding DNA: TGCAGTGCCACCCAGGGGAACCTCAACCATGGCTACACCCTC.

This chain connects TRBV20-1 to TRBJ1-3; no definite D call. CDR1 DFQATT and CDR2 SNEGSKA come from the germline V gene (reference sequence). V lost 0 bases, J lost 4 bases, and 13 bases lay in between. The CDR3 extends over 15 amino acids. The CDR3 loop reads CSARDQDSLGNTIYF. The CDR3 region has the DNA TGCAGTGCTAGAGATCAGGACTCGCTGGGAAACACCATATATTTT.

The chain employs TRBV27 and TRBJ1-1; D call uncertain. CDR1 and CDR2 (germline): MNHEY, SMNVEV (reference sequence). Trimming took off 0 bases at V and 4 bases at J, with 6 bases between the two ends. There are 13 residues in the CDR3. The CDR3 reads CASSLSRITEAFF. The CDR3 nucleotides read TGTGCCAGCAGTTTATCCAGGATCACTGAAGCTTTCTTT.

This clonotype has at least ten counts. The chain combines TRBV20-1 with TRBJ1-2; possibly TRBD1 for D (5 bases). The germline V gene encodes CDR1 DFQATT and CDR2 SNEGSKA (reference sequence). V was cut by 6 bases and J by 4 bases, with 12 bases left in between. The CDR3 totals 12 residues. The CDR3 sequence: CSATSDSYGYTF. CDR3 nucleotides: TGCAGTGCAACCTCAGACAGCTATGGCTACACCTTC.

Worth noting for this clonotype: A read error may explain this, as a much larger clone is one base away. V and J are TRBV20-1 and TRBJ1-1, with D unresolved. Germline loops: CDR1 DFQATT, CDR2 SNEGSKA (reference sequence). This CDR3 spans 8 amino acids. The chain's CDR3 is CSVNEDFF. The CDR3 DNA reads as TGCAGTGTAAATGAAGATTTCTTT.

This clonotype was found many times. CDR3 amino acids: CASSPGLSYNEQFF. In DNA, the CDR3 is TGCGCCAGCAGCCCGGGACTTTCCTACAATGAGCAGTTCTTC. The J gene is TRBJ2-1, the V gene TRBV5-1; D is possibly TRBD2 (6 bases). V lost 4 bases to trimming and J lost 1 base, with 9 bases between them. The CDR3 extends over 14 amino acids. CDR1 is SGHRS and CDR2 is YFSETQ in the germline V gene.

This clonotype has only a few counts. The chain carries TRBV20-1 and TRBJ2-5; tentatively, D is TRBD2 (5 bases). CDR1 DFQATT and CDR2 SNEGSKA come from the germline V gene (reference sequence). Trimming cost V 3 bases and J 5 bases, with 10 bases left between them. The CDR3 is 12 residues long. CDR3 sequence reads: CSASEGGETQYF. CDR3 nucleotides: TGCAGTGCTAGCGAGGGCGGGGAGACCCAGTACTTC.

This clonotype was recorded at least ten times. CDR3 DNA: TGTGCCAGCAGCGTAGCTACCGCCGAGACCCAGTACTTC. It encodes CASSVATAETQYF. The gene calls are TRBV9 and TRBJ2-5; D unresolved. V lost 0 bases and J lost 5, with 8 bases in between. The CDR3 loop spans 13 amino acids. Germline-derived CDR1 and CDR2 are SGDLS and YYNGEE.

This clonotype has ten or more counts. The rearrangement links TRBV7-8 to TRBJ1-5, with 7 bases matching TRBD1. J gave up 4 bases and V 5 bases, and 11 bases lay outside the gene matches. The germline gives CDR1 SGHVS, CDR2 FQNEAQ. CDR3 length: 16 amino acids. The CDR3 DNA is TGTGCCAGCAGCCCATCCGGAGGGGGCCGGAATCAGCCCCAGCATTTT. It codes for CASSPSGGGRNQPQHF.

This clonotype was seen repeatedly, ten times or more. The rearrangement links TRBV15 to TRBJ2-7; D uncertain. Trimming left V 0 bases short and J 0 bases short, with 9 bases between. Germline V gene lookup returns CDR1 LNHNV and CDR2 YYDKDF (reference sequence). The CDR3 is made up of 15 amino acids. The DNA for the CDR3 is TGTGCCACCAGCAGAGAAGGCGCGAGCTCCTACGAGCAGTACTTC. It translates to CATSREGASSYEQYF.

This clonotype was observed a single time. The chain is built from TRBV12-3 or TRBV12-4 and TRBJ2-7, with D possibly matching TRBD1 (5 bases). The V end lost 6 bases, the J end lost 2 bases, and 14 bases lay between the germline ends. There are 14 residues in the CDR3. CDR3 residues: CASRLMGQTYEQYF. The CDR3 nucleotides are TGTGCCAGCAGGTTAATGGGGCAAACCTACGAGCAGTACTTC.

This clonotype was found a few times. This chain uses TRBV3-1 with TRBJ2-1; D is uncertain. V was trimmed by 2 bases and J by 5 bases, leaving 22 bases between them. The CDR3 length is 18 residues. Germline V gene sequence: CDR1 LGHDT, CDR2 YNNKEL (reference sequence). CDR3 bases: TGTGCCAGCAGCCAAAATGTCCTCCCGGTAAGGCGGAACAATGAGCAGTTCTTC. Its protein product is CASSQNVLPVRRNNEQFF.

The V and J genes are TRBV25-1 and TRBJ2-5; D unclear. Per the germline V gene, CDR1 is MGHDK and CDR2 is SYGVNS. V lost 8 bases and J lost 4, with 8 bases in between. The CDR3 is 11 residues long. In DNA form, the CDR3 reads TGTGCCAGCCGAAGGGTAGAGACCCAGTACTTC. It yields the protein CASRRVETQYF.